One sample yielded the 7 T cell receptor beta chains listed below, sequenced in a study of cytomegalovirus exposure and HLA in healthy donors. The PCR used 60 Vbeta and 13 Jbeta primers. Only in-frame clones appear in the TCRdb table, and some are missing; sequencing was by immunoSEQ multiplex PCR. The sample carries 200,000 or so clones, more than 75% recorded once. The sample comprised PBMCs. The receptor set was obtained from a girl under three years old in good health and CMV-seronegative.

The rearrangement uses TRBV4-2 and TRBJ2-1; 9 bases line up with TRBD2. This CDR3 comprises 16 residues. Unmatched junction bases numbered 4, after V lost 0 bases and J lost 4 bases. Germline V gene lookup returns CDR1 LGHNA and CDR2 YNFKEQ. CDR3 bases: TGTGCCAGCAGCCAAGATCGGGCGGGAGGGTACAATGAGCAGTTCTTC. It is translated as CASSQDRAGGYNEQFF.

The rearrangement links TRBV18 to TRBJ2-7; a weak D match, TRBD1 (6 bases). The CDR3 consists of 14 residues. Trimming removed 6 bases from V and 3 bases from J, with 15 bases in between. Germline CDR1 reads KGHSH; CDR2 reads LQKENI. CDR3 nucleotides: TGTGCCAGCTCCCAATTACAGGGCAACTACGAGCAGTACTTC. Its translation is CASSQLQGNYEQYF.

The rearrangement uses TRBV30 and TRBJ2-3; 8 positions agree with TRBD2. This CDR3 has 13 amino acids. The junction had 3 bases not matched to a gene; V was cut back by 1 base and J by 6 bases. The germline V gene encodes CDR1 GTSNPN and CDR2 SVGIG (reference sequence). The CDR3 DNA follows: TGTGCCTGGAGTGCAGCTAGCGGGGATACGCAGTATTTT. This sequence encodes CAWSAASGDTQYF.

The chain couples TRBV11-2 to TRBJ2-5, with D possibly being TRBD2 (5 bases). Trimming pared 0 bases from V and 2 bases from J, leaving 10 bases between. The CDR3 has 15 residues. The V gene's germline CDR1 is SGHAT and CDR2 FQNNGV. CDR3 region: CASSLDRRQQETQYF. CDR3 in DNA: TGTGCCAGCAGCTTAGACCGGAGGCAGCAAGAGACCCAGTACTTC.

For this clone: Distinct nucleotide sequences in the sample also encode this CDR3. The chain recombines TRBV27 with TRBJ2-7, with 8 bases identical to TRBD2. V was pared by 2 bases and J by 3 bases, with 0 bases of the junction left unmatched. This CDR3 comprises 13 residues. The germline V gene encodes CDR1 MNHEY and CDR2 SMNVEV (reference sequence). The CDR3 nucleotides read TGTGCCAGCAGTTTAGGGACTAGCTACGAGCAGTACTTC. Protein: CASSLGTSYEQYF.

The J gene is TRBJ1-1, the V gene TRBV6-5, with D perhaps TRBD1 (5 bases). Trimming stripped 2 bases from V and 8 bases from J, with 15 bases between. The CDR3 is 14 amino acids. From germline, CDR1 is MNHEY and CDR2 SVGAGI. The chain's CDR3 is CASSYAGTAGEAFF. In nucleotides, the CDR3 is TGTGCCAGCAGTTACGCGGGGACGGCGGGGGAAGCTTTCTTT.

The chain has TRBV5-1 and TRBJ2-7, with TRBD1 identical over 7 bases. Germline CDR1 reads SGHRS; CDR2 reads YFSETQ. CDR3 length equals 17 residues. With V trimmed by 4 bases and J by 3 bases, 16 bases remained unmatched. The CDR3 DNA follows: TGCGCCAGCAGCAGGGGCATTTCAGACAGGGAAGTCTACGAGCAGTACTTC. Translation gives CASSRGISDREVYEQYF.